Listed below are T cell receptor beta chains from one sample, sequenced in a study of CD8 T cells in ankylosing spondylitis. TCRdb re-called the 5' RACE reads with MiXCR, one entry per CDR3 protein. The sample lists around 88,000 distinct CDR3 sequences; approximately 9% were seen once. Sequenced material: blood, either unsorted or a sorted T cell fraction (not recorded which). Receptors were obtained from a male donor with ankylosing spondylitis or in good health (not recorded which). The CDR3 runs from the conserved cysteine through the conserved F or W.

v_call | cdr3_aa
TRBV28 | CASSLLAASSYEQYF
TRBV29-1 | CSVSITGGSGGYTF
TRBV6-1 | CASRPGDPSTDTQYF
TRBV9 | CASSPTDRSSYEQYF
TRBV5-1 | CASSLGRQGGYEQYF
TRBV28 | CASSGTGGASYGYTF
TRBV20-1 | CSAISGGRRETQYF
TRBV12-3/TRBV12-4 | CASSSVFQETQYF
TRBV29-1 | CSVGAGTSGPGDEQFF
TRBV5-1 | CASSLDSGPLGETQYF
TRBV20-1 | CSAREGTVNSPLHF
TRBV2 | CAGRQGPNQPQHF
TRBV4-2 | CASSQDLPRGLQETQYF
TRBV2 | CASGERTTSHTGELFF
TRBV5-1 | CASSLGGVDPSYNEQFF
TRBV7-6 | CASTEFLTGSRDQPQHF
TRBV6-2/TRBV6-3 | CASSDPGTQGNYGYTF
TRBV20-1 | CSARDYKRGGPHEQYF
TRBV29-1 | CSVGVMNTEAFF
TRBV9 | CASSGLQGADTQYF
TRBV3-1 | CASSLSATQETQYF
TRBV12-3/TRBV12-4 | CASSLAGLRANVLTF
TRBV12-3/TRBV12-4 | CASSPEGISGANVLTF
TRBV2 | CASGGTDYGYTF
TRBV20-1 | CSAIRDRDNQPQHF
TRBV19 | CASSQPGTGGSEAFF
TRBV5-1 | CASSLRQEGVDEQFF
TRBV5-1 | CASSVDPPSYEQYF
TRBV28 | CASSLFWGSSTGELFF
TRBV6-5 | CASSYSTSGAHTYEQYF
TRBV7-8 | CASSRGQGANQPQHF
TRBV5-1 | CASSLARQSYNEQFF
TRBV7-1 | CASSSDTGLAGSEQFF
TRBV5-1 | CASSLDRGAYEQYF
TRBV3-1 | CASSHLNIQYF
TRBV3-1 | CASTPRASRDTQYF
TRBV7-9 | CASSLSRSEQYF
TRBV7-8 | CASSGRGPTDTQYF
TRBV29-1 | CSVPQGDEQYF
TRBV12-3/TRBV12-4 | CASSPVGGDEQFF
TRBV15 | CATSRDPLAGGGDSYNEQFF
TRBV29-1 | CSVVATNYGYTF
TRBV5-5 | CASSLEGSEQYF
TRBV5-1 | CASSRQDLSYEQYF
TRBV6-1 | CASSPPRDIGTEAFF
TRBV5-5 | CASSGTQGFNTGELFF
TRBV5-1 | CASSTGQPTGELFF
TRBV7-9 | CASSSEGREQFF
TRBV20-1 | CSARDGRGLLRNTGELFF
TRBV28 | CASSLGTGENNQPQHF
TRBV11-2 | CASRRTSGSYNEQFF
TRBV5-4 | CASSSPGLQETQYF
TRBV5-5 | CASSVSQGANTIYF
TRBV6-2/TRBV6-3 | CASMPGTAFYEQYF
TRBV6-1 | CASKTRPSGANVLTF
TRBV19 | CASTIGSYGYTF
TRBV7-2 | CASSLVETNQETQYF